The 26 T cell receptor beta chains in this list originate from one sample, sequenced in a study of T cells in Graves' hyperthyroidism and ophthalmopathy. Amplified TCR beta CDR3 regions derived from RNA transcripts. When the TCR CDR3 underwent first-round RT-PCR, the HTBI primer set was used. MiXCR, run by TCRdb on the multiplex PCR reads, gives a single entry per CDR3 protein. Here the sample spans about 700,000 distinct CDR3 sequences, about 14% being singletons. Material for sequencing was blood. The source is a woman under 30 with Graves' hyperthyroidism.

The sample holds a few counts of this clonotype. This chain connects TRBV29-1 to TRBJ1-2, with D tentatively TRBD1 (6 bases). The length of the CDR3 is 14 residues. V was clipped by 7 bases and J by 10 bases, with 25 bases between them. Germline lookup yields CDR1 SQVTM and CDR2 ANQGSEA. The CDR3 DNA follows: TGCAGCGCGTTGAAAAACCAGGGGAGAAAGGACTACACCTTC. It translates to CSALKNQGRKDYTF.

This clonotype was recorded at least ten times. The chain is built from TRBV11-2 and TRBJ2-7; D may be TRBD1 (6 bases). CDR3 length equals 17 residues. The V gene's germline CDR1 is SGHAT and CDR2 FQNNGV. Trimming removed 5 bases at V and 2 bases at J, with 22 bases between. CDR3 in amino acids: CASSPQGYGMGPYEQYF. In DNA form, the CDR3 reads TGTGCCAGCAGCCCCCAGGGGTACGGGATGGGGCCCTACGAGCAGTACTTC.

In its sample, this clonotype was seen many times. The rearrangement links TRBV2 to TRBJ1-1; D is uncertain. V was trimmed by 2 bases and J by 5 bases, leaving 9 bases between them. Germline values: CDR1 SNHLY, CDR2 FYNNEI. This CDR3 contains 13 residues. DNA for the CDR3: TGTGCCAGCAGTGAACTGCGGCAGACTGAAGCTTTCTTT. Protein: CASSELRQTEAFF.

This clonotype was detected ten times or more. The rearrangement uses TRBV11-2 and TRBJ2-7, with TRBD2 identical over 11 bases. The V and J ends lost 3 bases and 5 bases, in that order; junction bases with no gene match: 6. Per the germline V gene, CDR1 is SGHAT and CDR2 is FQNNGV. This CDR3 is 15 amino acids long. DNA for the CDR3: TGTGCCAGCAGCTTTCAAACTAGCGGGGGTAACGAGCAGTACTTC. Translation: CASSFQTSGGNEQYF.

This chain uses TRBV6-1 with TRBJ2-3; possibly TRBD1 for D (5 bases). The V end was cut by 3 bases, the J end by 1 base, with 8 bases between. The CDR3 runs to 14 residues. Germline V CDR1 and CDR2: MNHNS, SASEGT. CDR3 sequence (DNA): TGTGCCAGCAGTGATCTCAGGGGCACAGATACGCAGTATTTT. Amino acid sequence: CASSDLRGTDTQYF.

The CDR3 DNA reads TGTGCCAGTAGTATTAGAGTTTACACTGAAGCTTTCTTT. It encodes CASSIRVYTEAFF. The rearrangement links TRBV19 to TRBJ1-1; D gene ambiguous. The ends were cut back, 3 bases at V and 3 bases at J, with 8 bases in the middle. From germline, CDR1 is LNHDA and CDR2 SQIVND (reference sequence). The CDR3 has 13 amino acids.

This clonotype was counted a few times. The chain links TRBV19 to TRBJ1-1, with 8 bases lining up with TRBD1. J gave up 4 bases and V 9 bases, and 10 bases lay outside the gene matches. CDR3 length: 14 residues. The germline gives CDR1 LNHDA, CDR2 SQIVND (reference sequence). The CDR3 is CASGLQGGGTEAFF. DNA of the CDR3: TGTGCCAGCGGATTACAGGGGGGGGGCACTGAAGCTTTCTTT.

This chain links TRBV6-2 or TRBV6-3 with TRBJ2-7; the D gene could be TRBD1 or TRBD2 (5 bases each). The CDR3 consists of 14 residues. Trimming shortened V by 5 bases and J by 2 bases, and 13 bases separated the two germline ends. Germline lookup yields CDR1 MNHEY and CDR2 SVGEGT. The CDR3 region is CASSATRGPYEQYF. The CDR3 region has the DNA TGTGCCAGCAGTGCTACTAGGGGTCCCTACGAGCAGTACTTC.

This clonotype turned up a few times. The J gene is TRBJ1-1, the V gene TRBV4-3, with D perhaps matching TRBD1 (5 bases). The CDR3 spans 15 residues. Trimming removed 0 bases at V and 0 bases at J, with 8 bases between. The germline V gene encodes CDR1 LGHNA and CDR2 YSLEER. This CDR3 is CASSQEGGLNTEAFF. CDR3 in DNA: TGCGCCAGCAGCCAAGAGGGGGGACTGAACACTGAAGCTTTCTTT.

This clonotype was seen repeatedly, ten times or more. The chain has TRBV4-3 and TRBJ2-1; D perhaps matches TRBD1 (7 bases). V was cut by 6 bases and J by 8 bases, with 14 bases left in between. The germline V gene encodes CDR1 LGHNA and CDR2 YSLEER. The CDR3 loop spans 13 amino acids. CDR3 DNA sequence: TGCGCCAGCAGTCAGCCAGGGGGGCATGAGCAGTTCTTC. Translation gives CASSQPGGHEQFF.

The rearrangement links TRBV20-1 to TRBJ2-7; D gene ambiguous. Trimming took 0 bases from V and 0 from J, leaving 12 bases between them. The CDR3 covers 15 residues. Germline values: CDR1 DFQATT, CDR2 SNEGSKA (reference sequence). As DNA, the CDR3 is TGCAGTGCTAGAGAGACCTCGATTAACTCCTACGAGCAGTACTTC. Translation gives CSARETSINSYEQYF.

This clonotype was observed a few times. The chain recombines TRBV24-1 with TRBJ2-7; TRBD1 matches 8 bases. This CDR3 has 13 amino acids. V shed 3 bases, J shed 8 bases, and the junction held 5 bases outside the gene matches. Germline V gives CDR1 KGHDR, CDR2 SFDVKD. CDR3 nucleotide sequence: TGTGCCACCAGTGATGACAGGGGAAGAAAGCAGTACTTC. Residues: CATSDDRGRKQYF.

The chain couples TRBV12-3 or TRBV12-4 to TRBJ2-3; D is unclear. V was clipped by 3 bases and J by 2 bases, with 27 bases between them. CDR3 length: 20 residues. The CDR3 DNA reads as TGTGCCAGCAGTTTGGAGTGGACCCCCGACTTCCCACGATACACAGATACGCAGTATTTT. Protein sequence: CASSLEWTPDFPRYTDTQYF.

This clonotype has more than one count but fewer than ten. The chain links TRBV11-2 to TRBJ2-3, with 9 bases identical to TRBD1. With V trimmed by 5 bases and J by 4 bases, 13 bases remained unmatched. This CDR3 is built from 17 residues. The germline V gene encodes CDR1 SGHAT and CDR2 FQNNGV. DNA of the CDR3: TGTGCCAGCAGCGCCGCGTCGGGACAGGGAAGTGCAGATACGCAGTATTTT. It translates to CASSAASGQGSADTQYF.

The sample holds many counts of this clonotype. The CDR3 protein is CASSLEGAYGYTF. DNA for the CDR3: TGTGCCAGCAGCCTGGAGGGTGCCTATGGCTACACCTTC. The chain joins TRBV12-3 or TRBV12-4 to TRBJ1-2, with D hard to call. This CDR3 is built from 13 residues. Trimming stripped 6 bases from V and 4 bases from J, with 12 bases between.

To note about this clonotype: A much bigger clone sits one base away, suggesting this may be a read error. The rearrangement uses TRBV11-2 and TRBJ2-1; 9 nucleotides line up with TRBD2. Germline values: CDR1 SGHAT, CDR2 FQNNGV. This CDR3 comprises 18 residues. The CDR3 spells CASSLVGGSGRSYDEQFF. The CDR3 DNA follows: TGTGCCAGCAGCTTAGTAGGGGGTAGCGGGAGATCCTACGATGAGCAGTTCTTC.

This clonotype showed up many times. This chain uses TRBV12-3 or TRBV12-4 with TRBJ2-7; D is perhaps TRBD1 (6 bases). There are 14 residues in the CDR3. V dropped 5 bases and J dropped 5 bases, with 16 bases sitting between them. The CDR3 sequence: CASSPGQWGDEQYF. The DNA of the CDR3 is TGTGCCAGCAGTCCAGGACAGTGGGGAGACGAGCAGTACTTC.

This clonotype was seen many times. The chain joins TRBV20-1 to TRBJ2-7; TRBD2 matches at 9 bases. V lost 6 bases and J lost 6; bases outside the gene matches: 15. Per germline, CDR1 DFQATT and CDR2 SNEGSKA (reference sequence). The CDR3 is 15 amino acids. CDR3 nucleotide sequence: TGCAGTGCCATTTCCGGTCTAGCGGGATCTGGCGAGCAGTACTTC. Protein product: CSAISGLAGSGEQYF.

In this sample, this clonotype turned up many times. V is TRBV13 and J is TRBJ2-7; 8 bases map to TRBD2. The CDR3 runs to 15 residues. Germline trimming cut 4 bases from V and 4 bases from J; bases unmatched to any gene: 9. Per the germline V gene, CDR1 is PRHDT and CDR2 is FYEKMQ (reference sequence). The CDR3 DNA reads TGTGCCAGCAGCTCCACCGGGACTAGATCGTACGAGCAGTACTTC. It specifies CASSSTGTRSYEQYF.

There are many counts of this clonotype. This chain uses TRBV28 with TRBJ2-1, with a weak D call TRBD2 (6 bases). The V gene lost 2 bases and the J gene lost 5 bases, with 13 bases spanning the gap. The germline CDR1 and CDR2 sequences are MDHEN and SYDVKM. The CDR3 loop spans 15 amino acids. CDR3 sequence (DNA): TGTGCCAGCAGTTTACACGGGGGAAAGAACAATGAGCAGTTCTTC. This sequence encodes CASSLHGGKNNEQFF.

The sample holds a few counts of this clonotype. CDR3 residues: CSVEARVPDTQYF. CDR3 sequence (DNA): TGCAGCGTTGAAGCCAGGGTACCAGATACGCAGTATTTT. The chain recombines TRBV29-1 with TRBJ2-3, with D maybe TRBD1 (5 bases). With 1 base removed from V and 4 bases from J, the gap between germline ends came to 9 bases. Germline V gene lookup returns CDR1 SQVTM and CDR2 ANQGSEA. CDR3 length: 13 amino acids.

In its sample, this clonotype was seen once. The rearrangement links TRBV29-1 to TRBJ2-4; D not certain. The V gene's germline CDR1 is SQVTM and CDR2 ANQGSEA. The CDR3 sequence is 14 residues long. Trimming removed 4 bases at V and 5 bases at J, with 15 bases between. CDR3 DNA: TGCAGCGTTGTGGTCACCCTGGTCGAAAACATTCAGTACTTC. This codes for CSVVVTLVENIQYF.

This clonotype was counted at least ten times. The CDR3 nucleotides are TGTGCCAGCAGCCCTCCAGGGGATGGCACAGATACGCAGTATTTT. This gives the protein CASSPPGDGTDTQYF. The chain links TRBV2 to TRBJ2-3; maybe TRBD1 (6 bases). Germline assignment: CDR1 SNHLY and CDR2 FYNNEI. The V end lost 6 bases, the J end lost 1 base, and 14 bases lay between the germline ends. This CDR3 comprises 15 residues. Full variable domain (remainder filled in from reference TRBV2 and TRBJ2-3): EPEVTQTPSHQVTQMGQEVILRCVPISNHLYFYWYRQILGQKVEFLVSFYNNEISEKSEIFDDQFSVERPDGSNFTLKIRSTKLEDSAMYFCASSPPGDGTDTQYFGPGTRLTVL.

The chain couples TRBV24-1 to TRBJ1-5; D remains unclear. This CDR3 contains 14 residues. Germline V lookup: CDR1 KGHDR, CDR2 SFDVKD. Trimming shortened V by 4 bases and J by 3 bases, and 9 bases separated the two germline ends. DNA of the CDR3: TGTGCCACCAGTGACTACAGCACCAATCAGCCCCAGCATTTT. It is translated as CATSDYSTNQPQHF.

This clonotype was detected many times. CDR3 region: CASSQLGAASNEQFF. DNA of the CDR3: TGTGCCAGCAGCCAACTGGGGGCGGCCAGCAATGAGCAGTTCTTC. The J gene is TRBJ2-1, the V gene TRBV3-1; D might be TRBD1 (6 bases). Trimming took off 2 bases at V and 6 bases at J, with 14 bases between the two ends. This CDR3 is 15 amino acids long. The V gene's germline CDR1 is LGHDT and CDR2 YNNKEL (reference sequence).

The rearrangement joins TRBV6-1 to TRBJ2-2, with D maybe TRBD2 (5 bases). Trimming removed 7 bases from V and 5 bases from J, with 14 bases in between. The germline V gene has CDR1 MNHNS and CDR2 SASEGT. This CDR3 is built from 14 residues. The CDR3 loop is CASNSGLSTGELFF. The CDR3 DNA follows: TGTGCCAGCAATTCCGGACTTTCGACCGGGGAGCTGTTTTTT.